This entry describes one T cell receptor beta chain. The antigen is unknown. The data are from a study of vaccination effects on CD4 cells after COVID-19. Antigen-specific CD4+ T cells expanded by the ViraFEST assay with viral peptide pools were then sequenced. Between days 9 and 11 of culture, CD4+ T cells were separated out. Participants each got two BNT162b2 or mRNA-1273 vaccine doses. Germline V gives CDR1 SGHTA, CDR2 FQGTGA. This CDR3 has 15 residues. Losses at the gene ends were 5 bases for V and 1 base for J; bases not matched to a gene: 6. This table comes from immunoSEQ multiplex PCR, and its TCRdb copy is limited to in-frame clones, with some not included. This table holds tens of thousands of clones, around 73% found once.

The sequence was obtained from a human donor who received a COVID-19 vaccine. Specimen: CD4+ T cells from PBMCs cultured with HCoV-229E spike peptides, collected after COVID-19 vaccination. The gene calls are TRBV7-3 and TRBJ1-1, with 8 nucleotides matching TRBD1. CDR3 in DNA: TGTGCCAGCAGCCCCGGAGGACAGGGGAACACTGAAGCTTTCTTT. Translating it yields CASSPGGQGNTEAFF.